This record covers a single T cell receptor (beta chain). It lacks a known antigen. A clone one base away is much larger, so this may be a read error. The sample originates from a study of blood T cells in healthy people across ages (dated by TCRdb to between 2015 and 2016). For context, the study as a whole: In model experiments, template switching captured roughly one uniquely barcoded TCR beta cDNA molecule for every two T cells. Using deep sequencing normalized with unique cDNA molecular identifiers, the study measured how TCR beta repertoire diversity changes with age. Four age groups were formed from the donors: young (average 16 years), middle-aged (approximately 40), aged (around 68) and long-lived (82). To avoid experimental bias, donors of different ages were randomly spread across the sequencing lanes. For two donors (one aged 18 to 30 and one aged 80 or older), the study analyzed two additional independent replicas of 1 million unique cDNA reads from the same blood draw. Study-level results and caveats: The long-lived group showed more naive CD4+ T cells, fewer expanded clones and increased TCR diversity than the aged group, suggesting age selection. Because profiling used bulk unsorted PBMCs, naive and antigen-experienced compartments could not be compared conclusively. The CMV infection status of donors was not known, potentially confounding age-related changes in expanded clonotypes. Estimates of total diversity based on one million sequenced T cells were considered lower bounds and underestimates. The percentage of naive T cells measured by flow cytometry correlated strongly with observed TCR beta diversity. As age increased, observed TCR beta diversity per million T cells dropped in a roughly linear way, and a significant reduction was already evident by age roughly 36.

The approximately 39 donors, aged roughly 6 to 95 years, were systemically healthy Caucasian individuals from Russia. About 10 milliliters of peripheral blood were drawn from each donor into EDTA-treated Vacutainer tubes. Ficoll-Paque density-gradient centrifugation was used to isolate PBMCs, with at least 6.5 million per sample. Total RNA, at least 6 micrograms per sample, was extracted from PBMCs with Trizol reagent. For every donor, an aliquot of PBMCs went through flow cytometry to measure the percentages of naive CD45RAhigh/CD27high T cells. Relative to germline, V is 1 base shorter and J is 6 bases shorter, with 11 bases between their ends. Measured from the cysteine to the phenylalanine, the CDR3 is 13 residues long. The DNA shown is the 39-base CDR3, in frame from base 1. The germline V gene (reference sequence) yields DFQATT for CDR1 and SNEGSKA for CDR2. Library creation used 5' RACE. Instrument used: Illumina HiSeq 2500. A second PCR of roughly 7 to 11 cycles was performed with a sample-barcoded 5' primer and a J-beta primer mix. Each TCR beta cDNA molecule received a unique molecular identifier from a template-switch 5' adaptor carrying 12 random nucleotides. At least 3 million CDR3-containing paired-end reads were obtained from each sample. All of the RNA was converted into first-strand cDNA using the Mint cDNA synthesis kit, with a TRBC-specific oligonucleotide serving as the primer. Following uracil-DNA glycosylase treatment, a first 18-cycle PCR with universal primers M1SS and BC2_uni_R was performed on all cDNA. The paper's data handling went like this. For normalization, 1 million high-quality reads were randomly selected from each sample, with every read carrying a distinct molecular identifier. Instead of being binned into consensus sequences, reads that shared molecular identifiers were thrown out. MiTCR, with a Q25 quality threshold and the strictest error-elimination algorithm, was used for CDR3 identification, clonotype clustering and error correction. A nonparametric unseen species model with Euler transformation was used to estimate lower-bound total TCR beta diversity. TCRdb itself trimmed the public reads at Q25 with fastp, ran MiXCR and retained productive beta chains. A single entry per CDR3 protein holds the most common genes and DNA from its merged rows. TCRdb, rather than the study authors, made the V and J calls. The sample includes fewer than 900,000 distinct CDR3 sequences, with roughly 35% observed a single time. Of the sample, 10% to 15% is held by the ten largest clones.

This clonotype was sampled from a man younger than 35 in good health. The rearranged chain carries TRBV20-1 and TRBJ2-3; there is no confident call for the D gene. The specimen was blood. The CDR3 protein sequence reads: CSARGAVVDTQYF. The DNA sequence is given as TGCAGTGCTAGAGGGGCCGTGGTGGATACGCAGTATTTT.